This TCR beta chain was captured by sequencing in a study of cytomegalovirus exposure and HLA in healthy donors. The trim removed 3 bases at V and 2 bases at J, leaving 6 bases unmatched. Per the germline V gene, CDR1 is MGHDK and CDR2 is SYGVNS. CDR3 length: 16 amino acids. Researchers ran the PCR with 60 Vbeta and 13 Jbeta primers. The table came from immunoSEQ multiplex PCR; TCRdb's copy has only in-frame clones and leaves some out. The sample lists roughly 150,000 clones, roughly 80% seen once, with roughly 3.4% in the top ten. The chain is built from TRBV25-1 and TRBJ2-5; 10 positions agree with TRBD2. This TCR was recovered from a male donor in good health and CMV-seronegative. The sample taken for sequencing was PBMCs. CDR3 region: CASSDPSGGLQETQYF. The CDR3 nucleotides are TGTGCCAGCAGTGACCCTAGCGGGGGATTACAAGAGACCCAGTACTTC.